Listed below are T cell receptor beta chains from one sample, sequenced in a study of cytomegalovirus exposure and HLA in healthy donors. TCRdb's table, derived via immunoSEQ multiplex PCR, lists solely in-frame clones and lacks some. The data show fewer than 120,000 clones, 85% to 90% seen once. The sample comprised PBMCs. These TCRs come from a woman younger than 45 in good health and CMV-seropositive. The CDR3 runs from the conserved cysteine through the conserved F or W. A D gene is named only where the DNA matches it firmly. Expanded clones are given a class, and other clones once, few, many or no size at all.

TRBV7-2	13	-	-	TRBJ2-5	TGTGCCAGCAGCTGGCCGGGGGGCGAGACCCAGTACTTC	CASSWPGGETQYF
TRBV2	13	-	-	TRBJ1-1	TGTGCCAGCACCACTACAGGGAACACTGAAGCTTTCTTT	CASTTTGNTEAFF
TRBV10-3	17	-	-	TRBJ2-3	TGTGCCATCAGTGCCCGGGTCGGATCATTAAGCACAGATACGCAGTATTTT	CAISARVGSLSTDTQYF
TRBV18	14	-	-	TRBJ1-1	TGTGCCAGCTCACCAGGTTCAGTGGCCACTGAAGCTTTCTTT	CASSPGSVATEAFF
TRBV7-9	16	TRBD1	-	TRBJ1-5	TGTGCCAGCAGCGGTGGGACAGGGGTGAACAATCAGCCCCAGCATTTT	CASSGGTGVNNQPQHF
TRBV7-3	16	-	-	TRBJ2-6	TGTGCCAGCAGTCCTGGGGGACTCTCTGGGGCCAACGTCCTGACTTTC	CASSPGGLSGANVLTF
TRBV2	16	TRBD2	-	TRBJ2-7	TGTGCCAGTGAGAAAGTATCGGGACTAGCGTCCTACGAGCAGTACTTC	CASEKVSGLASYEQYF
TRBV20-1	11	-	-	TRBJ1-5	TGCAGTGCCGCTACTAATCAGCCCCAGCATTTT	CSAATNQPQHF
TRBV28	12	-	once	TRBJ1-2	TGTGCCAGCATGGAGGGCGCTTATGGCTACACCTTC	CASMEGAYGYTF
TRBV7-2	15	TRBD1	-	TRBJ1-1	TGTGCCAGCAGCTTAGTGACAGGGGTGAGCACTGAAGCTTTCTTT	CASSLVTGVSTEAFF
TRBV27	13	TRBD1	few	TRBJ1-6	TGTGCCAGCTCCGGGACAGGGGGTTTCGCCCTCCACTTT	CASSGTGGFALHF
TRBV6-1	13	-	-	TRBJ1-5	TGTGCCACTACCGCAGGGGTCCGCCAGCCCCAGCATTTT	CATTAGVRQPQHF
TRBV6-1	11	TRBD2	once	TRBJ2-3	TGTGCCAGCAGCGGGGGGGCTACGCAGTATTTT	CASSGGATQYF
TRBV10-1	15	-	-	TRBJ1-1	TGCGCCAGCAGTGAGGACAGATTAATGAACACTGAAGCTTTCTTT	CASSEDRLMNTEAFF
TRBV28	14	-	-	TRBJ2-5	TGTGCCAGCAGTTTAACTTCAGAGGGAGAGACCCAGTACTTC	CASSLTSEGETQYF
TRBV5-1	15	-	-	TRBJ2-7	TGCGCCAGCACCCTTGATGTAGGCCGGGGGTACGAGCAGTACTTC	CASTLDVGRGYEQYF
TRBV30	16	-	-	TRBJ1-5	TGTGCCTGGAGTGTAAGTGGTCACCCAGGGGTAAAGCCCCAGCATTTT	CAWSVSGHPGVKPQHF
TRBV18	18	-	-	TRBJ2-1	TGTGCCAGCTCGCCCATCGGGACTTCTCAGAGCTCCTACAATGAGCAGTTCTTC	CASSPIGTSQSSYNEQFF
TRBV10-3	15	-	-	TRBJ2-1	TGTGCCATCAGTGAATACCTCCCCTCAGGATCGGAGCAGTTCTTC	CAISEYLPSGSEQFF
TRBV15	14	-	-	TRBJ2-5	TGTGCCACCAGCAGGCGCAGGGAGGCGGAGACCCAGTACTTC	CATSRRREAETQYF
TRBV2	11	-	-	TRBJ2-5	TGTGCCAGCAGCAAAAGCGGGACCCAGTACTTC	CASSKSGTQYF
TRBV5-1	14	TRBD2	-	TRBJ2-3	TGCGCCAGCACCCTAGCGGGGGGGACAGATACGCAGTATTTT	CASTLAGGTDTQYF
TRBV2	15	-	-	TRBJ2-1	TGTGCCAGCGGTTTCGAGCGCAGCTCCTACAATGAGCAGTTCTTC	CASGFERSSYNEQFF
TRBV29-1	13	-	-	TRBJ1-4	TGCAGCGTTCTACCGTGGGGCCATTCAAAACTGTTTTTT	CSVLPWGHSKLFF
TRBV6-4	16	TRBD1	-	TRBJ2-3	TGTGCCAGCAGTGAAGACAGGGGGGGAGGCACAGATACGCAGTATTTT	CASSEDRGGGTDTQYF
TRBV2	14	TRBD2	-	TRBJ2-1	TGTGCCAGCAGTACTAGCGGGGTCTCCAATGAGCAGTTCTTC	CASSTSGVSNEQFF
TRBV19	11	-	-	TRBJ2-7	TGTGCCAGTAGAGGACTAAACGAGCAGTACTTC	CASRGLNEQYF
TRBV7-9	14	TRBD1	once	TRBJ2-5	TGTGCCAGCAGCCTCACAGGGGACCAAGAGACCCAGTACTTC	CASSLTGDQETQYF
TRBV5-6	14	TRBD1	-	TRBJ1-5	TGTGCCAGCAGCCGGACAGGAAGCAATCAGCCCCAGCATTTT	CASSRTGSNQPQHF
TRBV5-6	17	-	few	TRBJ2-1	TGTGCCAGCAGCCACGCCCTAGCGCCCAGCTCCTACAATGAGCAGTTCTTC	CASSHALAPSSYNEQFF
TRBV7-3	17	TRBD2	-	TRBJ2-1	TGTGCCAGCAGCCCCGCTCCTAGCGGGGGGGCCTACAATGAGCAGTTCTTC	CASSPAPSGGAYNEQFF
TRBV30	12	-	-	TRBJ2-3	TGTGCCTGGAGTGTCTCCACAGATACGCAGTATTTT	CAWSVSTDTQYF
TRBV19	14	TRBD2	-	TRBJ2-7	TGTGCCAGTAGCGAGACTAGCGGGGCCCTCGTGCAGTACTTC	CASSETSGALVQYF
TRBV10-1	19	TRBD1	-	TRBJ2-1	TGCGCCAGCAGTGGGAACGTCGGGACAGGGGGCTCTACCTACAATGAGCAGTTCTTC	CASSGNVGTGGSTYNEQFF
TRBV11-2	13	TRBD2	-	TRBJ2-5	TGTGCCAGCAGCTTAGTAAGGGAGGGGACCCAGTACTTC	CASSLVREGTQYF
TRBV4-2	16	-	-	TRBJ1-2	TGTGCCAGCAGAATAGGGGATCCTTGGGGGGGCTATGGCTACACCTTC	CASRIGDPWGGYGYTF
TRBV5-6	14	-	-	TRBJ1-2	TGTGCCAGCAGCCTCGGCCCCCCGAGGCATGGCTACACCTTC	CASSLGPPRHGYTF
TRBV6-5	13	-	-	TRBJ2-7	TGTGCCAGCAGTCGTTCTCCGCGCTACGAGCAGTACTTC	CASSRSPRYEQYF
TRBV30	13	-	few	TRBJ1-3	TGTGCCTGGAGTGTACTCTCTGGAAACACCATATATTTT	CAWSVLSGNTIYF
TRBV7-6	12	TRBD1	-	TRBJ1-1	TGTGCGACGGGACAGTGGAACACTGAAGCTTTCTTT	CATGQWNTEAFF
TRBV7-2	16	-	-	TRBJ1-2	TGTGCCAGCAGCTTAGGGACAGCTCATAATATATATGGCTACACCTTC	CASSLGTAHNIYGYTF
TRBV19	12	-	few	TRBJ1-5	TGTGCCAGTACCGCGGGGGGGCAGCCCCAGCATTTT	CASTAGGQPQHF
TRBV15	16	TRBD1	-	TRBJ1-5	TGTGCCACCAGCAGAGAGACAGGGGTCGGCAATCAGCCCCAGCATTTT	CATSRETGVGNQPQHF
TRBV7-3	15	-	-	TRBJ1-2	TGTGCCAGCAGCAGGGACACATTGCATGACTATGGCTACACCTTC	CASSRDTLHDYGYTF
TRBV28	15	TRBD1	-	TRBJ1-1	TGTGCCAGCAGCAGACAGGGCCTTCAGAACACTGAAGCTTTCTTT	CASSRQGLQNTEAFF
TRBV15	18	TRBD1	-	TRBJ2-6	TGTGCCACCGCCCGCGGGACAGGGGCCGTCTCTGGGGCCAACGTCCTGACTTTC	CATARGTGAVSGANVLTF
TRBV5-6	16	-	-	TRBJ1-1	TGTGCCAGCAGCTTGGACTTTAGGGGTATTAACACTGAAGCTTTCTTT	CASSLDFRGINTEAFF
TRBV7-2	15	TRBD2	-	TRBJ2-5	TGTGCCAGCAGCACACGGCGGGAGGGCCGGGAGACCCAGTACTTC	CASSTRREGRETQYF
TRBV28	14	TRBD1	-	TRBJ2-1	TGTGCCAGCAGCCCAGGGACAGGGACAGTTGAGCAGTTCTTC	CASSPGTGTVEQFF